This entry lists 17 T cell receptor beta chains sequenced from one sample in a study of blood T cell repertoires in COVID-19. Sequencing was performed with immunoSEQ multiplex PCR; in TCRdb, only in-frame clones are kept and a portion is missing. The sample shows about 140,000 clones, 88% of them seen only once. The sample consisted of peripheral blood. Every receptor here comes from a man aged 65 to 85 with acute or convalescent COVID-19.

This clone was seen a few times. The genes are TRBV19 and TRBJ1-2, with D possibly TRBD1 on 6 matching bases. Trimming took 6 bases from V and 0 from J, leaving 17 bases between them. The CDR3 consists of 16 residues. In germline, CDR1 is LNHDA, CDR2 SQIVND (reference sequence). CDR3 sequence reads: CASSVQGIGSNYGYTF. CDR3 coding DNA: TGTGCCAGTAGCGTACAGGGTATCGGATCTAACTATGGCTACACCTTC.

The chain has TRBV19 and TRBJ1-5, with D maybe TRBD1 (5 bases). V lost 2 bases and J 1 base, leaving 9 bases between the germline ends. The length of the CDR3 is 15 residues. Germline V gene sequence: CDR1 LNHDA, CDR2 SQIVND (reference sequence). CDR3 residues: CASSIKGLSNQPQHF. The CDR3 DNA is TGTGCCAGTAGTATAAAGGGACTGAGCAATCAGCCCCAGCATTTT.

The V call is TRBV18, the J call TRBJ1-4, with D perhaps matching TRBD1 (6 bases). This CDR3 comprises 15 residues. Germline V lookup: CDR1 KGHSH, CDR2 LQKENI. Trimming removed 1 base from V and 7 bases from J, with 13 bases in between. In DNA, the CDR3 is TGTGCCAGCTCACCACGGGGGGGCCAGGCTGAAAAACTGTTTTTT. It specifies CASSPRGGQAEKLFF.

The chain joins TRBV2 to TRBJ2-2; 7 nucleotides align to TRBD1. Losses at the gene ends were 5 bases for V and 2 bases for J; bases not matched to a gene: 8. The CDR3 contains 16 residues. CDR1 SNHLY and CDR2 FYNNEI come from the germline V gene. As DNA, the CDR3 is TGTGCCAGCAGTTGGGACAGCCCCCTCAACACCGGGGAGCTGTTTTTT. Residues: CASSWDSPLNTGELFF.

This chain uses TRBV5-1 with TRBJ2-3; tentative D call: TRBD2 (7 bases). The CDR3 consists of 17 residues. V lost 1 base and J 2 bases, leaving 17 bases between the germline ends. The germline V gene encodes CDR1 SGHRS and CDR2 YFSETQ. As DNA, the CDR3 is TGCGCCAGCAGCTTGAGTGGCGGGGGACAAATCACAGATACGCAGTATTTT. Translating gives CASSLSGGGQITDTQYF.

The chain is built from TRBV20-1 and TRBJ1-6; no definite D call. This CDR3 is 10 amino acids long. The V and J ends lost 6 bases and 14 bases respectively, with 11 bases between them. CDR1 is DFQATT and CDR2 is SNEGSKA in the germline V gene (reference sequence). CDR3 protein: CSASMEALHF. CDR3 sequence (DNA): TGCAGTGCCTCTATGGAGGCCCTCCACTTT.

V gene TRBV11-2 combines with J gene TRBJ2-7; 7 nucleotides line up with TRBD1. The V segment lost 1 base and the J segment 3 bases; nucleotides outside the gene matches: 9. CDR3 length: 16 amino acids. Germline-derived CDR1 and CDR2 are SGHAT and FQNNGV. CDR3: CASSLGGTGDNYEQYF. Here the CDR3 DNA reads TGTGCCAGCAGCTTAGGAGGAACAGGGGATAACTACGAGCAGTACTTC.

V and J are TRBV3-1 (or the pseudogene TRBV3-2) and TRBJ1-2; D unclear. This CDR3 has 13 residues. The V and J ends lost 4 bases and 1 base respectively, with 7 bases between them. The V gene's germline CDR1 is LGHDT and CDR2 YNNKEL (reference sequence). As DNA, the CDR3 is TGTGCCAGCAGCCGGTCAGATAACTATGGCTACACCTTC. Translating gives CASSRSDNYGYTF.

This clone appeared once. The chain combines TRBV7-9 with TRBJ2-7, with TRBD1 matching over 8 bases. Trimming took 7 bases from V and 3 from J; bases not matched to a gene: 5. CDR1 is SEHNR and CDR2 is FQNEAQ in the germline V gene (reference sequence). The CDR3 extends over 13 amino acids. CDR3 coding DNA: TGTGCCAGCAAGGGGACAGGAGGCTACGAGCAGTACTTC. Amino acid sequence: CASKGTGGYEQYF.

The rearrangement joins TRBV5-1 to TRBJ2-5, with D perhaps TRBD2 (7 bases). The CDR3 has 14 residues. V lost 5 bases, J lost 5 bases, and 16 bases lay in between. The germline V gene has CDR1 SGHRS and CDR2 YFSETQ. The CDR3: CASRWGAGRETQYF. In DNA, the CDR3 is TGCGCCAGCAGATGGGGGGCCGGGAGGGAGACCCAGTACTTC.

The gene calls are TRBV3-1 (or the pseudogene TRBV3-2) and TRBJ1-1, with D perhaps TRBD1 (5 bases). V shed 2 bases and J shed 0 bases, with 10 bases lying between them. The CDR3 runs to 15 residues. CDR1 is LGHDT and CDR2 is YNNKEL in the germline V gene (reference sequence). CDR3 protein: CASSQLTDMNTEAFF. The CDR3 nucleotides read TGTGCCAGCAGCCAATTGACAGACATGAACACTGAAGCTTTCTTT.

The CDR3 region has the DNA TGTGCCAGCAGCCTGACTAGCGGGGCCATCTACAATGAGCAGTTCTTC. It encodes CASSLTSGAIYNEQFF. This rearrangement joins TRBV14 to TRBJ2-1; 11 bases match TRBD2. After removal of 4 bases from V and 3 bases from J, the junction contained 5 bases not matched to a gene. From germline, CDR1 is SGHDN and CDR2 FVKESK. The CDR3 totals 16 residues.

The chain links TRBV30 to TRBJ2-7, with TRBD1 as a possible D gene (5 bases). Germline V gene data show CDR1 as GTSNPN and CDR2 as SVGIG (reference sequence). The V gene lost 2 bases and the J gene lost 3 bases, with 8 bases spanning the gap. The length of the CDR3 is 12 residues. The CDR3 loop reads CAWSRGHYEQYF. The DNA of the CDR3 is TGTGCCTGGAGTCGTGGACACTACGAGCAGTACTTC. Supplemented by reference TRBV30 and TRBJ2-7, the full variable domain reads SQTIHQWPATLVQPVGSPLSLECTVEGTSNPNLYWYRQAAGRGLQLLFYSVGIGQISSEVPQNLSASRPQDRQFILSSKKLLLSDSGFYLCAWSRGHYEQYFGPGTRLTVT.

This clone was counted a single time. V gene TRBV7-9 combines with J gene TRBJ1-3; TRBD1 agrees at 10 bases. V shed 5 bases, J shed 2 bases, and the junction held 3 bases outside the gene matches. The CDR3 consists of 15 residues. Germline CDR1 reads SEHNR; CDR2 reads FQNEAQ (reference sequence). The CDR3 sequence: CASSPGQGAGNTIYF. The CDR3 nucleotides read TGTGCCAGCAGCCCCGGACAGGGGGCTGGAAACACCATATATTTT. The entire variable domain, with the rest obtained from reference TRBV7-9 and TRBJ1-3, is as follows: DTGVSQNPRHKITKRGQNVTFRCDPISEHNRLYWYRQTLGQGPEFLTYFQNEAQLEKSRLLSDRFSAERPKGSFSTLEIQRTEQGDSAMYLCASSPGQGAGNTIYFGEGSWLTVV.

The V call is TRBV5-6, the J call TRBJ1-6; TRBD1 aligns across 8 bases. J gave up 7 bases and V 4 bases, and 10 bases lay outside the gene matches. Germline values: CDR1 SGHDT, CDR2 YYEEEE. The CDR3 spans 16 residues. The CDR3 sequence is CASSPQGALLNSPLHF. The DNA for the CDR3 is TGTGCCAGCAGCCCCCAGGGGGCGCTTCTAAATTCACCCCTCCACTTT.

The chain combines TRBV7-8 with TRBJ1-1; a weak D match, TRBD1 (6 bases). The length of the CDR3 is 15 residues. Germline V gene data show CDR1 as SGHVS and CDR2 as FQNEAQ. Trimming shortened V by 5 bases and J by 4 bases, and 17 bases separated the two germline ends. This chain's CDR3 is CASSAWTARGTEAFF. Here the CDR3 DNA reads TGTGCCAGCAGCGCCTGGACAGCTCGGGGCACTGAAGCTTTCTTT.

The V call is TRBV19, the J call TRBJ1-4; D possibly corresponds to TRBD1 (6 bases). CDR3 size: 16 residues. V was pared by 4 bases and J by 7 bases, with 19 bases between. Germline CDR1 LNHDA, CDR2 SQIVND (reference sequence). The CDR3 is CASSTAQGLLREKLFF. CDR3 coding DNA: TGTGCCAGTAGTACGGCACAGGGTCTCCTTCGTGAAAAACTGTTTTTT.